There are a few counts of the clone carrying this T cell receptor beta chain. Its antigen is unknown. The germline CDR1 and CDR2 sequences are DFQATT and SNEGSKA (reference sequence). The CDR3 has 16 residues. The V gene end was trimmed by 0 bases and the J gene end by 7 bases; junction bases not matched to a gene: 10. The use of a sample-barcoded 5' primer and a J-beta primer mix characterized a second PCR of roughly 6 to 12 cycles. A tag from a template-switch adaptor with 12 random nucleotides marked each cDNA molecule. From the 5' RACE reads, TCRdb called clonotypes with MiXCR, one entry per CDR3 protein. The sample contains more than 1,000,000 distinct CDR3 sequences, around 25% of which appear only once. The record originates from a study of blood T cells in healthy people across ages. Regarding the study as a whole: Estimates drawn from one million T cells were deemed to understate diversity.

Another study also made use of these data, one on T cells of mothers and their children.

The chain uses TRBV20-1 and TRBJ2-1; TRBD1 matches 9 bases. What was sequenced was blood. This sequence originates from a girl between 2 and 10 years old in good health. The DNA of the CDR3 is TGCAGTGCTAGAGATTTCAGAAGGGACAGGGTTAATGAGCAGTTCTTC. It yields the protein CSARDFRRDRVNEQFF.